This TCR beta chain emerged from a study of pediatric ulcerative colitis. Findings and caveats of the study: Clonal expansions reduced rectal repertoire diversity in acute severe colitis.

This CDR3 contains 15 residues. V dropped 3 bases and J dropped 4; count of bases not matched to a gene: 6. CDR1 MNHEY and CDR2 SMNVEV come from the germline V gene (reference sequence). The survey-level immunoSEQ assay was used. Some clones are missing from TCRdb's copy, which holds only in-frame ones; the method was immunoSEQ multiplex PCR. The table shows about 35,000 clones, with about three quarters occurring only once. The rectum was sampled with one to two pinch biopsies at colonoscopy. Concerning this clone: The target antigen is unknown.

Sequencing was performed on gut tissue. This receptor was taken from a boy between 10 and 17 years old with mild ulcerative colitis. The chain combines TRBV27 with TRBJ1-2, with 9 bases that match TRBD1. CDR3 residues: CASSFSDRGGYGYTF. The CDR3 DNA follows: TGTGCCAGCAGTTTTTCAGACAGGGGGGGCTATGGCTACACCTTC.